This is a list of T cell receptor beta chains from one sample in a study of regulatory T cells in long-lasting Graves disease. In TCRdb, the multiplex PCR reads were re-called with MiXCR into one record per CDR3 protein. The sample holds about 420,000 distinct CDR3 sequences, 23% seen once. This specimen consisted of peripheral blood mononuclear cells (PBMCs), obtained when the disease was refractory, from a patient treated with antithyroid drugs. Source of these receptors: a female donor with Graves disease. Both conserved end residues are part of each CDR3.

v_gene: TRBV29-1
CDR3aa: CSVSQGLGDYTF

v_gene: TRBV27
CDR3aa: CASRLNTGELFF

v_gene: TRBV6-2/TRBV6-3
CDR3aa: CASSDRLGYYGYTF

v_gene: TRBV19
CDR3aa: CASSIQDGAFF

v_gene: TRBV11-2
CDR3aa: CASSQDKLAGGWEQYF

v_gene: TRBV28
CDR3aa: CASSSPAGRRGEYYGYTF

v_gene: TRBV19
CDR3aa: CATSGLIAEAFF

v_gene: TRBV4-1
CDR3aa: CASSQVIGGVKAFF

v_gene: TRBV3-1
CDR3aa: CASSQVFAGGRNTEAFF

v_gene: TRBV10-3
CDR3aa: CAISESGLADSITYEQYF

v_gene: TRBV28
CDR3aa: CASLPADSYEQYF

v_gene: TRBV28
CDR3aa: CASGPGLAANTGEPFF

v_gene: TRBV2
CDR3aa: CASSDFSSWEGTEAFF

v_gene: TRBV28
CDR3aa: CASSSLAGGMETQYF

v_gene: TRBV12-3/TRBV12-4
CDR3aa: CASSLAGQSNYGYTF

v_gene: TRBV6-2/TRBV6-3
CDR3aa: CASNLGGDQPQHF

v_gene: TRBV2
CDR3aa: CASSEDEKLFF

v_gene: TRBV11-2
CDR3aa: CASSLISHEQYF

v_gene: TRBV7-9
CDR3aa: CASSSRDRDFYEQYF